The source of this T cell receptor (beta chain) is a study of blood T cell repertoires in COVID-19. Study-wide context: Samples taken during acute and convalescent COVID-19 were collected in the United States, Italy and Spain.

Repertoires were generated with immunoSEQ multiplex PCR, while TCRdb's copy carries only in-frame clones and drops some. The data show over 50,000 clones, around 80% seen once. Material for sequencing was peripheral blood. This clonotype originated in a human donor in a cohort sampled during active COVID-19.

In nucleotides, the CDR3 is TGTGCCAGCAGCCAAGGGGGGGGTGGCGGGCAGTATTTT. Its protein is CASSQGGGGGQYF. The chain combines TRBV11-3 with TRBJ2-3, with a weak D call TRBD2 (7 bases). This CDR3 has 13 residues. V lost 5 bases, J lost 11 bases, and 17 bases lay in between. CDR1 SGHNT and CDR2 YENEEA come from the germline V gene.